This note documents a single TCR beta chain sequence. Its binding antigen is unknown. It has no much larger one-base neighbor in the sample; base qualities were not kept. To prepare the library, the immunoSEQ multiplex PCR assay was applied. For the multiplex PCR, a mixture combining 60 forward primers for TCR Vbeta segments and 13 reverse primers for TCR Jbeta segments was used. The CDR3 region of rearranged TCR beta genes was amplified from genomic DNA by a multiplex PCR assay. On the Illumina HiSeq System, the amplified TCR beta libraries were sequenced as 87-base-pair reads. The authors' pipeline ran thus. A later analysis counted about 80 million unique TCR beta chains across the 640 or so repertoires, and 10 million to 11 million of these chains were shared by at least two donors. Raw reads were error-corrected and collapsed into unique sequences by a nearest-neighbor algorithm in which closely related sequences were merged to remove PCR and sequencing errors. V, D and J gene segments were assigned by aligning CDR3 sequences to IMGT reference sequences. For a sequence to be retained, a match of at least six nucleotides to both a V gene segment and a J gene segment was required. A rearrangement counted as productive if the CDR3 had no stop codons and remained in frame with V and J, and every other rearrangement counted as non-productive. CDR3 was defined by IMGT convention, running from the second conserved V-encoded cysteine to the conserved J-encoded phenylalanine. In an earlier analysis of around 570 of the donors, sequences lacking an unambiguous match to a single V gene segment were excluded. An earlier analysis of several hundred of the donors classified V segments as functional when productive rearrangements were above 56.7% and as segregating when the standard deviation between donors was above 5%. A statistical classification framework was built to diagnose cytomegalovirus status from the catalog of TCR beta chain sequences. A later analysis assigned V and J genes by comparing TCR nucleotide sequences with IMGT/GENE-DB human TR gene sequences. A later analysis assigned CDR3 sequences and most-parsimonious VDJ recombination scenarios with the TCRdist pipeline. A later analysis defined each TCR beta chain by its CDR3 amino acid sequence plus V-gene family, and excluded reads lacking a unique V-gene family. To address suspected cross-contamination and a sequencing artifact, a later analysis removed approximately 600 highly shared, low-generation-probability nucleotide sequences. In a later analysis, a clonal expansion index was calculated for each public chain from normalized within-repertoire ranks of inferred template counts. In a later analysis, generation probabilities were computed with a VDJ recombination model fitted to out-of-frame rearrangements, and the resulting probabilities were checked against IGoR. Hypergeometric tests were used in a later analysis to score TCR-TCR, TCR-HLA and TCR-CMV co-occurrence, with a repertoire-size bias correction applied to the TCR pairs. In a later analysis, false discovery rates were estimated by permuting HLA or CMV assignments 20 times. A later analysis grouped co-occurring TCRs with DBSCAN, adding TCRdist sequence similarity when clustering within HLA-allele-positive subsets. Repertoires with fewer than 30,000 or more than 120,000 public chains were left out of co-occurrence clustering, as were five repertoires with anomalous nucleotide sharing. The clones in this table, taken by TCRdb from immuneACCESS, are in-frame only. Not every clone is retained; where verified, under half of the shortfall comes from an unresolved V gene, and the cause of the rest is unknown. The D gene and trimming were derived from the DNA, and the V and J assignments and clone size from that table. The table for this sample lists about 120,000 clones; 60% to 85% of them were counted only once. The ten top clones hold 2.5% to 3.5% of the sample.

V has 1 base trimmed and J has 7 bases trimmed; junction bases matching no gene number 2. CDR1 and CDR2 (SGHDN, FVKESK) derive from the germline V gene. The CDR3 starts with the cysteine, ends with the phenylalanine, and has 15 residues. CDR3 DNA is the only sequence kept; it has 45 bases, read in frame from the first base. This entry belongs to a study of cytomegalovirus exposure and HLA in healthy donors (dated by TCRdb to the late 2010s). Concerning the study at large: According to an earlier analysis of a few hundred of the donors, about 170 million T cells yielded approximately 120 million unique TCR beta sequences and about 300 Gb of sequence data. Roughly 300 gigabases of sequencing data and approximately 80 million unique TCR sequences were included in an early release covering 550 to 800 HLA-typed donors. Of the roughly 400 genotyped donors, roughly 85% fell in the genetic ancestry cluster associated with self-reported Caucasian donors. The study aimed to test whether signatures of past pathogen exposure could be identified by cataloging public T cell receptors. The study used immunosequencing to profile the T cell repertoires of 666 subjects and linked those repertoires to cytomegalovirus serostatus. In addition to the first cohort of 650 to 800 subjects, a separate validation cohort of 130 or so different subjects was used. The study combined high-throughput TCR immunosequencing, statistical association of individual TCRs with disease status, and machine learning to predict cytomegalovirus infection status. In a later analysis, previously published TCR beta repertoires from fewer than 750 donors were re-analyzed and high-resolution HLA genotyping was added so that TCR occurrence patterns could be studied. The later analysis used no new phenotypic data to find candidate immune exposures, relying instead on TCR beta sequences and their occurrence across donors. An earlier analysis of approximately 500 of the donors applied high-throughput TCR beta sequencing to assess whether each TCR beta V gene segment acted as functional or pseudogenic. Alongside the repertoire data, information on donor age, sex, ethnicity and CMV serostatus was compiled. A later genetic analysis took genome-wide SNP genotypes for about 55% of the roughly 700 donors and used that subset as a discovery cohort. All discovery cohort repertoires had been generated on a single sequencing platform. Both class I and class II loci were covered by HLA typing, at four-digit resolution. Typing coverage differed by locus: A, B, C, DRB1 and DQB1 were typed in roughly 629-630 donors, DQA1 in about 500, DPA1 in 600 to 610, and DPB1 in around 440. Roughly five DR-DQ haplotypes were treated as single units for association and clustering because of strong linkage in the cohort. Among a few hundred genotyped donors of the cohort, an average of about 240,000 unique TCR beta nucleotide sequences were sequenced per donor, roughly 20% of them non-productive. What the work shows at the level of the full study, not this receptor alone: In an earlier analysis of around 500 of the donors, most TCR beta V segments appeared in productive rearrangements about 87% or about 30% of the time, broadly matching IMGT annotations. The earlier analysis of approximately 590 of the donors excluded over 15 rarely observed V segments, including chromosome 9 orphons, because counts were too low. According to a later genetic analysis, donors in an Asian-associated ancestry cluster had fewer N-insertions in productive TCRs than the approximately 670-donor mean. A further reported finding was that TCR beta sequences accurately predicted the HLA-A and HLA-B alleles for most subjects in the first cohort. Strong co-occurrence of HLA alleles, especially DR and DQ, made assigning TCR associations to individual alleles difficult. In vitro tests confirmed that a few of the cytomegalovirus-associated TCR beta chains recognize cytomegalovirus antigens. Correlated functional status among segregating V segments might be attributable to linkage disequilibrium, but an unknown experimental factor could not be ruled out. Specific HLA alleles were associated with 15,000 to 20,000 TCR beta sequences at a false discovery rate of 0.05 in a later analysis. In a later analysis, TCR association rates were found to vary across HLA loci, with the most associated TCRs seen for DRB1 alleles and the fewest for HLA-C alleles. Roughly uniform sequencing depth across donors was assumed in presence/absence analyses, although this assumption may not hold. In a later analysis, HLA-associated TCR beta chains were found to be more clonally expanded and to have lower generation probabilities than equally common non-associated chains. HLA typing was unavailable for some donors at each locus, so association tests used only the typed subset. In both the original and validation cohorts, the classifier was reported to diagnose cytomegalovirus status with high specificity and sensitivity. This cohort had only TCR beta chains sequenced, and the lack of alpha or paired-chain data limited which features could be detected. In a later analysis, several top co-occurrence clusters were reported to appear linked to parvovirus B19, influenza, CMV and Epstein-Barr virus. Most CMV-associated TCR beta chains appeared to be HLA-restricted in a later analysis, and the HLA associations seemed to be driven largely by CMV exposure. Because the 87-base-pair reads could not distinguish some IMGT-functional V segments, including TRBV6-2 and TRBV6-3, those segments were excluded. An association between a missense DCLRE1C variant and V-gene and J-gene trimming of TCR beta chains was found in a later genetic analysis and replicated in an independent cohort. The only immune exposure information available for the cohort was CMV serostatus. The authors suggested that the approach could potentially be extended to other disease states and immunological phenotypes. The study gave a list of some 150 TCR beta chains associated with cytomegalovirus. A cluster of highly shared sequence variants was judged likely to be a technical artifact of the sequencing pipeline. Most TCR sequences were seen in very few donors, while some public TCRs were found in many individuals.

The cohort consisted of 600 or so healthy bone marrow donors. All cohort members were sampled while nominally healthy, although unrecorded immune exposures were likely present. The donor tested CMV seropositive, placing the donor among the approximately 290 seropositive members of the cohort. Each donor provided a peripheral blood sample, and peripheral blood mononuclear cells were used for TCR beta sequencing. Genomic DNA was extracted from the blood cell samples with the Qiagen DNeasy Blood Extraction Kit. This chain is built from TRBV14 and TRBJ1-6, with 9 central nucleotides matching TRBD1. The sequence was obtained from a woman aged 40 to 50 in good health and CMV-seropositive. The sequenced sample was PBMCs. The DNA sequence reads TGTGCCAGCAGCCAAGTTACAGGGGGCAATTCACCCCTCCACTTT. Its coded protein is CASSQVTGGNSPLHF. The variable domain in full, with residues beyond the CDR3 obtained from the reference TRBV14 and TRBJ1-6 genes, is EAGVTQFPSHSVIEKGQTVTLRCDPISGHDNLYWYRRVMGKEIKFLLHFVKESKQDESGMPNNRFLAERTGGTYSTLKVQPAELEDSGVYFCASSQVTGGNSPLHFGNGTRLTVT.